The clone carrying this T cell receptor (beta chain) came up many times. V lost 6 bases and J lost 2, with 17 bases in between. The CDR3 extends over 15 amino acids. Germline CDR1 MNHEY, CDR2 SMNVEV (reference sequence). The data originate from a study of T cell repertoires in cytomegalovirus infection. Background on the study: It was the public TCR beta signatures that indicated both CMV infection and matching HLA type.

TCRdb itself ran the reads through MiXCR, one entry per CDR3 protein. The profile shows some 250,000 distinct CDR3 sequences, approximately 10% of them singletons. This chain connects TRBV27 to TRBJ2-7; no clear D gene. The receptor was isolated from a human donor in good health (CMV status not recorded). Some clones in this sample may be carry-over from other donors' samples. Sequencing input: PBMCs. DNA for the CDR3: TGTGCCAGCAGCCCTCTCATAAGCCTGCCCTACGAGCAGTACTTC. Translation gives CASSPLISLPYEQYF.